This record looks at one TCR beta chain sequence and its context. What antigen it recognizes has not been identified. A junction end diverges from the germline sequence, so it may reflect a read error. The time point label, as the study defines it: baseline before first vaccination. The vaccinee samples were drawn from two UK trials, COV001 and COV002, one of which was a single-blind randomized controlled phase 2/3 trial testing AZD1222 (ChAdOx1 nCoV-19) in healthy adults. For TCRbeta chain sequencing, PBMC samples were collected from trial participants at day 0 and at day 28 after the second dose. This specimen belongs to a study of T cell responses to AZD1222 COVID-19 vaccine (dated by TCRdb to 2020 to 2023). The study in broad terms: AZD1222 recipients whose second dose came at about 4 weeks and those whose second dose came at about 12 weeks were combined into one group, since spike-specific TCR depth and breadth did not differ between the two schedules. A total of over 230 trial participants underwent TCR sequencing, of whom 200 to 220 had received two doses of AZD1222 and about 26 had received two doses of the MenACWY control vaccine. Trial participants were enrolled into age subgroups of 18-55, 56-69 and 70-plus years, which contained around 140, 26 and 57 TCR-sequenced participants, respectively. General findings and caveats noted by the study authors: In the small 56-69-year group, the increase in depth fell short of significance, most likely because of low power. No day 14 peak-response samples were available, so repertoires were characterized only after the peak T cell response. Epitopes outside the regions mutated in the B.1.351 and B.1.1.7 variants were reportedly recognized by nearly half of the unique spike-specific TCRs. The vaccine-associated CD4 TCRs covered the entire spike protein, and the dominant responses fell in regions 160-218 and 743-854. Conclusions about previously exposed vaccinees were limited because only a handful of AZD1222 recipients were SARS-CoV-2 seropositive at baseline. Most participants were white British and females outnumbered males, and the authors suggested that clonal diversity may have been underestimated. Spike-specific TCR breadth and depth rose significantly after two AZD1222 doses compared with day 0 and with MenACWY recipients.

The CDR3 numbers 14 residues from cysteine through phenylalanine. Of all the DNA, just the CDR3 is kept, 42 bases in frame from base 1. For CDR1 and CDR2, the germline V gene (reference sequence) lists LGHDT and YNNKEL. The CDR3 regions of human TCRbeta chains were analyzed by immunosequencing. Per the source publication's procedure: TCRs in the repertoires were matched against a reference library of SARS-CoV-2-specific TCRs that had been generated with the MIRA antigen-specificity platform. Breadth was defined as the fraction of unique TCRs that were SARS-CoV-2-associated, and depth was defined as the fraction of total T cells that were SARS-CoV-2-associated. Using the MIRA data, each spike-specific TCR was mapped to the spike region that the TCR reacts to and placed in a CD4 or CD8 class. Log10-transformed breadth and depth values were compared by one-way ANOVA with Sidak's multiple comparisons tests. TCRdb carries this immuneACCESS record with in-frame sequences only. Its versions omit some clonotypes, under half of them owing to an unresolved V gene in the studies checked, with the rest unexplained. That table is the source of V, J and clone size, and D and trimming were worked out from the DNA. The sample yields 70,000 or so clones; more than 75% were counted once. The ten top clones hold 24% of the sample.

The rearrangement joined TRBV3-1 (or the pseudogene TRBV3-2) to TRBJ2-3, with 9 central nucleotides matching TRBD2. This specimen consisted of peripheral blood, obtained on day 0 of AZD1222 vaccination. The source is an adult in good health. The CDR3 reads as follows: CPSSHAGGGDAQYF. Read as DNA, the sequence is TGTCCCAGCAGCCACGCGGGGGGGGGAGATGCGCAGTATTTT.